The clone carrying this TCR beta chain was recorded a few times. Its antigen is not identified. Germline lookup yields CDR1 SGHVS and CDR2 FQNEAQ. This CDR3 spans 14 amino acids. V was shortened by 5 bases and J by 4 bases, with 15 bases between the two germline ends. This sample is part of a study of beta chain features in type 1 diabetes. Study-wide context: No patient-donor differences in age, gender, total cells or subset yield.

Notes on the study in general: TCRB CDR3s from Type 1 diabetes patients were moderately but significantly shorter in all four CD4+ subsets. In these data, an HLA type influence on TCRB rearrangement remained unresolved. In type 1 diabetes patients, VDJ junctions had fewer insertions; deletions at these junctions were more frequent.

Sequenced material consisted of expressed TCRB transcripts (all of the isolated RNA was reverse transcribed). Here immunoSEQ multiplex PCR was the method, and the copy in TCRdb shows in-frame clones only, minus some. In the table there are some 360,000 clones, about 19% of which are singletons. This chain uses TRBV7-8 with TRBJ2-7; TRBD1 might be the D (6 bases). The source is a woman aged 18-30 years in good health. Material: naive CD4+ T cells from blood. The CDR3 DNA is TGTGCCAGCAGCCCAAAGACAGGCCGGTACGAGCAGTACTTC. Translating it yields CASSPKTGRYEQYF.